This is a list of T cell receptor beta chains from one sample in a study of blood T cell repertoires in COVID-19. The method was immunoSEQ multiplex PCR; TCRdb's version includes in-frame clones alone and lacks a portion of them. The repertoire holds around 140,000 clones, about 86% seen once, with 2.4% in the top ten. The source material was PBMCs or T cells enriched from blood (not recorded which). The receptor source for this set is a man aged 40-55 years with acute COVID-19. Both conserved end residues are part of each CDR3. The order of the fields is D gene, J gene, V gene, clone size, CDR3 protein, CDR3 DNA. The D gene is left open where the match is weak. A row's size may be missing; if present it is once, few, many or a size class.

D: TRBD2
J: TRBJ2-5
V: TRBV5-8
size: once
CDR3: CASSLGLAGDLETQYF
DNA: TGTGCCAGCAGCTTGGGACTAGCGGGGGATCTTGAGACCCAGTACTTC

D: NA
J: TRBJ1-2
V: TRBV24-1
size: NA
CDR3: CATSPRRGGWGYTF
DNA: TGTGCCACCAGTCCGCGGCGGGGGGGCTGGGGCTACACCTTC

D: NA
J: TRBJ1-2
V: TRBV6-5
size: once
CDR3: CASYSSTESYGYTF
DNA: TGTGCCAGCTATAGTTCAACTGAAAGCTATGGCTACACCTTC

D: NA
J: TRBJ1-2
V: TRBV21-1
size: NA
CDR3: CASSKEINGSYGYTF
DNA: TGTGCCAGCAGCAAAGAGATAAACGGGTCCTATGGCTACACCTTC

D: NA
J: TRBJ2-1
V: TRBV10-3
size: NA
CDR3: CAISAEQNEQFF
DNA: TGTGCCATCAGTGCTGAACAAAATGAGCAGTTCTTC

D: NA
J: TRBJ1-2
V: TRBV6-5
size: NA
CDR3: CASTNPAGGYTF
DNA: TGTGCCAGCACCAACCCCGCGGGCGGCTACACCTTC

D: TRBD1
J: TRBJ1-3
V: TRBV2
size: NA
CDR3: CASKTGDGNTIYF
DNA: TGTGCCAGCAAAACAGGGGATGGAAACACCATATATTTT

D: NA
J: TRBJ1-6
V: TRBV7-9
size: NA
CDR3: CASSLGGRDNSPLHF
DNA: TGTGCCAGCAGCTTAGGGGGCAGGGATAATTCACCCCTCCACTTT

D: TRBD2
J: TRBJ2-2
V: TRBV24-1
size: NA
CDR3: CATQTSGRDTGELFF
DNA: TGTGCCACCCAAACTAGCGGGAGGGACACCGGGGAGCTGTTTTTT

D: TRBD1
J: TRBJ2-4
V: TRBV5-1
size: NA
CDR3: CASSLTGQGILAKNIQYF
DNA: TGCGCCAGCAGCTTAACGGGACAGGGGATATTAGCCAAAAACATTCAGTACTTC

D: TRBD2
J: TRBJ2-7
V: TRBV5-1
size: NA
CDR3: CASSGEGEQYF
DNA: TGCGCCAGCAGCGGGGAGGGCGAGCAGTACTTC

D: NA
J: TRBJ1-5
V: TRBV6-1
size: NA
CDR3: CASSRPSQGNQPQHF
DNA: TGTGCCAGCAGTAGACCATCCCAGGGCAATCAGCCCCAGCATTTT